Detailed here is one T cell receptor beta chain. Its antigen is currently unknown. CDR3 length equals 16 residues. Looked up from germline, CDR1 is SGHNT and CDR2 is YYREEE (reference sequence). The V and J ends lost 1 base and 2 bases, in that order; junction bases with no gene match: 4. This cohort consisted of healthy bone marrow donors. Although they were nominally healthy when sampled, donors likely had unrecorded immune exposures. The data belong to a study of cytomegalovirus exposure and HLA in healthy donors. Study-level background: Counted in an early data release were about 85 million unique TCRs from HLA-typed donors.

Overall study findings and caveats: Per a prior analysis, the majority of TCR beta V segments were productive roughly 90% or roughly 30% of the time.

Vbeta (60) and Jbeta (13) primers were used in the PCR. Only in-frame clones appear in the TCRdb table, and some are missing; sequencing was by immunoSEQ multiplex PCR. Seen in this sample are around 100,000 clones; the ten most common clones hold 3% to 4.5%. Source material: PBMCs. This receptor was taken from a man younger than 45 in good health and CMV-seronegative. The chain couples TRBV5-4 to TRBJ2-3; 10 nucleotides line up with TRBD2. CDR3 in DNA: TGTGCCAGCAGCTTGAAGCGGGGGGGCAACACAGATACGCAGTATTTT. It codes for CASSLKRGGNTDTQYF.